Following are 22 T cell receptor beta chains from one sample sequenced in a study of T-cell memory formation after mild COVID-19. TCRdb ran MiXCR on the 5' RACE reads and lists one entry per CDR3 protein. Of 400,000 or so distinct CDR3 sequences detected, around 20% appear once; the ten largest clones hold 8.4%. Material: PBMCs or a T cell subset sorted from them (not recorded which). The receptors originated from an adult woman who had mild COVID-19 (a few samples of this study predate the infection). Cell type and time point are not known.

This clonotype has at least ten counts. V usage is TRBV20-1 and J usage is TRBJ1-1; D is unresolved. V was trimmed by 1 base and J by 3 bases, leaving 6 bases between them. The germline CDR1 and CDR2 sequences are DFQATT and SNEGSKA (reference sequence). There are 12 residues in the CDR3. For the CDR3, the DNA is TGCAGTGCTAGAGGTCCGGACACTGAAGCTTTCTTT. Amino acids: CSARGPDTEAFF.

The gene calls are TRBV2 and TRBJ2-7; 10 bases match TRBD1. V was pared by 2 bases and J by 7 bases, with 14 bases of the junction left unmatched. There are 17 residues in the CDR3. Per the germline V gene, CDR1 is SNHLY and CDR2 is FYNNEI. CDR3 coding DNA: TGTGCCAGCAGTGAAAGCCCGGGGACAGGGGATTTTTTAGAGCAGTACTTC. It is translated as CASSESPGTGDFLEQYF.

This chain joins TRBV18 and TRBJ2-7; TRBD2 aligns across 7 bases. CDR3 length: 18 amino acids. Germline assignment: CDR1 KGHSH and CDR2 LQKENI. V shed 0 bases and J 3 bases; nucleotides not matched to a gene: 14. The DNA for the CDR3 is TGTGCCAGCTCACCACCGGGCGTTTCGCGGGAGTCCCACTACGAGCAGTACTTC. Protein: CASSPPGVSRESHYEQYF.

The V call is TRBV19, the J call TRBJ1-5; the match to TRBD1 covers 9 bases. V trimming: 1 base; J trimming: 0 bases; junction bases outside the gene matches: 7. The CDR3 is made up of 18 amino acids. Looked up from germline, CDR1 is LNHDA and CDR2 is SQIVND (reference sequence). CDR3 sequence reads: CASSIVRGQGSSNQPQHF. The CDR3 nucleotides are TGTGCCAGTAGTATAGTTCGCGGACAGGGGAGTAGCAATCAGCCCCAGCATTTT.

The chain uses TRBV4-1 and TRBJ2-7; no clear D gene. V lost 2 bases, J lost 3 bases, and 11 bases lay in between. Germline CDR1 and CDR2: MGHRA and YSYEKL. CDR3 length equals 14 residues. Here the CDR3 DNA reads TGCGCCAGCAGCCAATCTGAGTCGTACTACGAGCAGTACTTC. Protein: CASSQSESYYEQYF.

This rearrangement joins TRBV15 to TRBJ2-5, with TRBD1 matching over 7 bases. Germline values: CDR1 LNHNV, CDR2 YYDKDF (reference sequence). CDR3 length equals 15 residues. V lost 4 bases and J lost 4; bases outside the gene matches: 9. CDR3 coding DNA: TGTGCCACCAGCACACTGACAGGGATTGGAGAGACCCAGTACTTC. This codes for CATSTLTGIGETQYF.

The CDR3 is CASSLEVAGGDEQYF. The CDR3 nucleotides read TGTGCCAGCAGCTTAGAGGTAGCGGGAGGGGACGAGCAGTACTTC. J is TRBJ2-7 and V is TRBV7-2, with 11 bases fitting TRBD2. The CDR3 sequence is 15 residues long. The germline V gene encodes CDR1 SGHTA and CDR2 FQGNSA. J lost 5 bases, V lost 1 base, and 4 bases had no gene match.

The CDR3 region has the DNA TGTGCCAGCAGCCCACTTGAGGGGCGAGGGACCGGGGAGCTGTTTTTT. It yields the protein CASSPLEGRGTGELFF. The chain uses TRBV6-5 and TRBJ2-2; D possibly uses TRBD1 or TRBD2 (5 bases each). CDR1 and CDR2 from the germline V gene are MNHEY and SVGAGI. Trimming removed 6 bases at V and 5 bases at J, with 19 bases between. The CDR3 extends over 16 amino acids.

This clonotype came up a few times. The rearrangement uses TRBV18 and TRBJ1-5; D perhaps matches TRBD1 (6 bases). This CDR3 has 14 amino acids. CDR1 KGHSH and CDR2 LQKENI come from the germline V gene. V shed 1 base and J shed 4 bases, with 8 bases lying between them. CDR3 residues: CASSPLDRNQPQHF. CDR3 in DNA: TGTGCCAGCTCACCACTGGACAGAAATCAGCCCCAGCATTTT.

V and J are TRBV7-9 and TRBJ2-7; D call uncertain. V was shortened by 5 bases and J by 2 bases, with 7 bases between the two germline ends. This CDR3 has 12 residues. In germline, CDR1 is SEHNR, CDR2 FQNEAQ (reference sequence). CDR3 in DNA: TGTGCCAGCAGCGACCGCCCCTACGAGCAGTACTTC. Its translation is CASSDRPYEQYF.

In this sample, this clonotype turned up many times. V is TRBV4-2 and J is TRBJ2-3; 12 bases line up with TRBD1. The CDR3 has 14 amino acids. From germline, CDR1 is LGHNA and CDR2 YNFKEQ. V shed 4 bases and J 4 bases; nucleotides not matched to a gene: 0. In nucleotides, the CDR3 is TGTGCCAGCAGCCGGGACAGGGGGCCAGATACGCAGTATTTT. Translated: CASSRDRGPDTQYF.

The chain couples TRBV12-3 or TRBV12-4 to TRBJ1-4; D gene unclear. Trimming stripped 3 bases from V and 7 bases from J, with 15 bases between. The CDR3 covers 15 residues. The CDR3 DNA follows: TGTGCCAGCAGTTTCCTTTATTTGGGAGGTGAAAAACTGTTTTTT. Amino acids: CASSFLYLGGEKLFF.

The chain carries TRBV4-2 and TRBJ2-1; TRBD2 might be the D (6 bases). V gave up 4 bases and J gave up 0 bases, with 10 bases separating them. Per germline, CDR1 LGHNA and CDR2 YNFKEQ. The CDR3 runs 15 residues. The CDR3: CASSPREDSYNEQFF. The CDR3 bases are TGTGCCAGCAGCCCTAGGGAGGACTCCTACAATGAGCAGTTCTTC.

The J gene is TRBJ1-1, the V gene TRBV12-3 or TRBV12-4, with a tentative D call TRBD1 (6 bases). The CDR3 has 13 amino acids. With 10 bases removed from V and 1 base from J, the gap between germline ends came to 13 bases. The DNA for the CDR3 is TGTGCCACCTCGGGGGGGGCGAACACTGAAGCTTTCTTT. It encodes CATSGGANTEAFF.

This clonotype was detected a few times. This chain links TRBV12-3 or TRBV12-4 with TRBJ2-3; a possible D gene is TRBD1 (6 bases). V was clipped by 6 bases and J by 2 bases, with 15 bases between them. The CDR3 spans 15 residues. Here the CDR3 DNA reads TGTGCCAGCAGAGCCGGACAGAGTAACACAGATACGCAGTATTTT. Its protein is CASRAGQSNTDTQYF.

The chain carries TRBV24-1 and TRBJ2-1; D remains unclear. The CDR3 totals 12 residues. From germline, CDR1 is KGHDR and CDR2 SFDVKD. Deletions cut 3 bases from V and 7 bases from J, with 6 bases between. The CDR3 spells CATSDPINEQFF. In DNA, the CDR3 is TGTGCCACCAGTGATCCTATTAATGAGCAGTTCTTC.

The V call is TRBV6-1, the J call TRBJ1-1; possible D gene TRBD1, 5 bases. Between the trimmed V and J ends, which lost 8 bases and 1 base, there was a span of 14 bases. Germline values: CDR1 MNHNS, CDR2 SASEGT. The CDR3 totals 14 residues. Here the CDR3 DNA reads TGTGCCAGCGGGAGGGGTAACGGGAACACTGAAGCTTTCTTT. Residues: CASGRGNGNTEAFF.

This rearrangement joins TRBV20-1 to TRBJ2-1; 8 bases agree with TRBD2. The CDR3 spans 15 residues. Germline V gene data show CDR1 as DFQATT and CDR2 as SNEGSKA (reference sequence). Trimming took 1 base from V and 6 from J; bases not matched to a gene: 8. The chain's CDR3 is CSARVAAAGGNEQFF. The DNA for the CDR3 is TGCAGTGCTAGAGTAGCGGCTGCGGGGGGCAATGAGCAGTTCTTC.

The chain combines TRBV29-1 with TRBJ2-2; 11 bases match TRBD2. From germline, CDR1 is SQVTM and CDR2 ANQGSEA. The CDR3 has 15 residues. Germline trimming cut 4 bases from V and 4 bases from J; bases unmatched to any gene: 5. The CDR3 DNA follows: TGCAGCGTTGTGAATCTAGCGGGAGGCACCGGGGAGCTGTTTTTT. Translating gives CSVVNLAGGTGELFF.

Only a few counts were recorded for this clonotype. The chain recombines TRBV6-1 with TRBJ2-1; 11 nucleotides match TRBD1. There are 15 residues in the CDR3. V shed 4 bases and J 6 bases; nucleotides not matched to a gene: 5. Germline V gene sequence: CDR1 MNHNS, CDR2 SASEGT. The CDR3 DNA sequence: TGTGCCAGCAGTGGAGCCGGGACAGGGGGCAATGAGCAGTTCTTC. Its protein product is CASSGAGTGGNEQFF.

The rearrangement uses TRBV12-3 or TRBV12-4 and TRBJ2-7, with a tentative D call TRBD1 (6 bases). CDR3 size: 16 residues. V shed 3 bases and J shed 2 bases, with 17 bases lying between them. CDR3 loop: CASSFAQTGKPYEQYF. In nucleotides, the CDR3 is TGTGCCAGCAGTTTCGCCCAAACAGGGAAACCCTACGAGCAGTACTTC.

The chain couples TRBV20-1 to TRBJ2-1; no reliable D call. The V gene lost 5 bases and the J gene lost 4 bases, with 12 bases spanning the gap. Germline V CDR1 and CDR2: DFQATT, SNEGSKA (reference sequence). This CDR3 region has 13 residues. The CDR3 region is CSAHYATYNEQFF. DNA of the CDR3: TGCAGTGCTCACTACGCGACTTACAATGAGCAGTTCTTC.